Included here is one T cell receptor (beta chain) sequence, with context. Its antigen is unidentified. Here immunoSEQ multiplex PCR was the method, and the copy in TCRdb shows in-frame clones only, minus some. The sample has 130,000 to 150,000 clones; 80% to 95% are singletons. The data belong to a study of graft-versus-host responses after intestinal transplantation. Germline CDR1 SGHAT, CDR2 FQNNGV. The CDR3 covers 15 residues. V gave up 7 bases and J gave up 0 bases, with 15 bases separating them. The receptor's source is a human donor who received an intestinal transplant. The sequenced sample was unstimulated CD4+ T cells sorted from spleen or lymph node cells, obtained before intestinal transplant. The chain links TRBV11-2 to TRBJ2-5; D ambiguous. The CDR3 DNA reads TGTGCCAGCACCCGTGGGAACATGTACCAAGAGACCCAGTACTTC. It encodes CASTRGNMYQETQYF.